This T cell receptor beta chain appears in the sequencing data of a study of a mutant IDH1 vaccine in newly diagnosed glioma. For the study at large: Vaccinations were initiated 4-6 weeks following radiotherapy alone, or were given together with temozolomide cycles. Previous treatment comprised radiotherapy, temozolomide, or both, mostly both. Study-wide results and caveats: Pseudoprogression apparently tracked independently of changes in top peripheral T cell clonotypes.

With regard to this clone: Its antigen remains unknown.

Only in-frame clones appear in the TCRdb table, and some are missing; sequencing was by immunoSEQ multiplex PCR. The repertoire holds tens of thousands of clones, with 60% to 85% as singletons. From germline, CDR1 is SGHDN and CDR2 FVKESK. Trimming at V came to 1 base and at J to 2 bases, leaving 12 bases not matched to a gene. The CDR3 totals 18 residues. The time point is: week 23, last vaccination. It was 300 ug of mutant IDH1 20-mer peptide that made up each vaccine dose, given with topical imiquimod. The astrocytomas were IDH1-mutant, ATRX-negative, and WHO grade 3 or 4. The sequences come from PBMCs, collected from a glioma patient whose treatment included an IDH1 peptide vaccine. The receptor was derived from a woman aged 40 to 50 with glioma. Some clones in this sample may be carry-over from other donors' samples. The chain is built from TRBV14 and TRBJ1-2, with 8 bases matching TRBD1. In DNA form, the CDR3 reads TGTGCCAGCAGCCAAGGTTTTCACAGGGGGATTCCAAACTATGGCTACACCTTC. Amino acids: CASSQGFHRGIPNYGYTF.